Listed below are T cell receptor beta chains from one sample, sequenced in a study of shared clonotypes between healthy human individuals. TCRdb's table, derived via immunoSEQ multiplex PCR, lists solely in-frame clones and lacks some. The data show 190,000 or so clones, approximately 60% seen once. Sample: memory CD4+ T cells sorted from blood. The receptors shown here come from a man under 40 in good health. The CDR3 runs from the conserved cysteine through the conserved F or W. A D gene is named only where the DNA matches it firmly.

>15|TRBV11-3|TRBD2|TRBJ2-1
CASSQGLAGTDEQFF
>13|TRBV6-1|.|TRBJ2-4
CASREAALGPTYF
>16|TRBV11-2|.|TRBJ2-3
CASNKGLGDVKDTQYF
>16|TRBV7-2|TRBD2|TRBJ2-1
CASSSIAGSSYNEQFF
>14|TRBV11-2|.|TRBJ2-7
CASSSLKYSYEQYF
>16|TRBV4-1|.|TRBJ2-7
CASSQALDRLSYEQYF
>17|TRBV7-9|.|TRBJ2-3
CASSRGGGTASTDTQYF
>13|TRBV7-2|TRBD1|TRBJ1-2
CASSWDRGYGYTF
>16|TRBV10-3|.|TRBJ1-2
CAISYQPRDLAYGYTF
>15|TRBV7-8|TRBD1|TRBJ2-4
CASSAGTGTRNIQYF
>11|TRBV11-2|.|TRBJ2-1
CASSLGHEQFF
>18|TRBV4-1|.|TRBJ2-2
CASSQDRGEGQYTGELFF
>15|TRBV6-5|.|TRBJ2-6
CASTYEGAGANVLTF
>14|TRBV7-3|TRBD2|TRBJ2-7
CASSLGLGAGEQYF
>14|TRBV27|.|TRBJ2-7
CASSLGRATYEQYF
>10|TRBV19|.|TRBJ1-5
CASGGRSQHF
>13|TRBV7-8|.|TRBJ2-7
CASSWSGTYEQYF
>16|TRBV27|TRBD2|TRBJ2-3
CASYPFLAGITDTQYF
>15|TRBV5-1|TRBD2|TRBJ2-5
CASSSLAGGTKTQYF
>13|TRBV5-5|.|TRBJ1-2
CASSYRWDYGNTF
>11|TRBV20-1|.|TRBJ1-1
CRYQGYPEAFF
>14|TRBV19|TRBD1|TRBJ2-3
CASSIDRGADTQYF
>13|TRBV7-8|.|TRBJ2-7
CASSLGLSYEQYF
>13|TRBV6-1|.|TRBJ2-7
CASSEGLQYEQYF
>16|TRBV7-2|.|TRBJ1-2
CASSMASQGRLYGYTF
>15|TRBV7-2|.|TRBJ2-1
CASSLGVVGGDEQFF
>17|TRBV9|.|TRBJ2-2
CASSLSMEGAYTGELFF
>15|TRBV11-2|TRBD1|TRBJ1-2
CASSLGGTGAYGYTF
>13|TRBV2|.|TRBJ1-1
CASSTALNTEAFF
>13|TRBV5-1|.|TRBJ1-4
CASSLVTDEKLFF
>16|TRBV11-2|TRBD2|TRBJ2-3
CASSLTLAGAIDTQYF
>12|TRBV7-9|.|TRBJ1-1
CASSRGDTEAFF
>15|TRBV28|TRBD2|TRBJ2-1
CASSPPPYRTSGPFF
>13|TRBV25-1|.|TRBJ2-1
CASSEFGVLEQFF
>15|TRBV5-3|TRBD1|TRBJ1-4
CARRRGYRGGRKLFF
>14|TRBV7-2|TRBD1|TRBJ1-1
CASSLWTGQTEAFF
>14|TRBV6-5|.|TRBJ1-1
CASILVPRDTEAFF
>13|TRBV6-6|.|TRBJ1-1
CASSYYGDTEAFF
>13|TRBV27|.|TRBJ1-1
CASSFSSGAEAFF
>16|TRBV18|.|TRBJ2-2
CASSPPQRANTGELFF
>16|TRBV5-4|TRBD1|TRBJ1-5
CASSAGTGRRDQPQHF
>14|TRBV9|.|TRBJ2-2
CASSVHPNTGELFF
>15|TRBV28|.|TRBJ2-7
CASSSPSGYSYEQYF
>16|TRBV11-2|.|TRBJ1-2
CASSLVGGGQNYGYTF
>16|TRBV29-1|TRBD1|TRBJ2-6
CSVEGQGVSGANVLTF
>14|TRBV4-3|.|TRBJ2-3
CASSQGVSTDTQYF
>12|TRBV7-6|.|TRBJ2-1
CASSLGRNEQFF
>14|TRBV12-2|.|TRBJ2-7
CASRCPLHPYEQYF